A selection of T cell receptor beta chains follows, all from one sample in a study of cytomegalovirus exposure and HLA in healthy donors. The protocol was immunoSEQ multiplex PCR, while the TCRdb copy is restricted to in-frame clones and leaves out a portion. The sample consists of about 170,000 clones, about 85% of them appearing once. The sample consisted of PBMCs. These receptors all come from a boy between 2 and 10 years old in good health and CMV-seronegative. Both conserved end residues are part of each CDR3. The order of the fields is J gene, clone size, V gene, D gene, CDR3 DNA, CDR3 protein. A D gene is named only where the DNA matches it firmly. Size is stated for part of the rows, as once, few or many counts, or as a class when the clone is expanded.

>TRBJ2-5|-|TRBV28|TRBD2
TGTGCCAGCATTAAGGCGGGAGCCCAAGAGACCCAGTACTTC
CASIKAGAQETQYF
>TRBJ1-2|-|TRBV25-1|-
TGTGCCAGCAGTGAAAACCCTACTAGGGGCTACACCTTC
CASSENPTRGYTF
>TRBJ1-6|few|TRBV7-2|-
TGTGCCAGCAGCTTAGCCCCGACGGGGGAGAGTTCACCCCTCCACTTT
CASSLAPTGESSPLHF
>TRBJ1-4|-|TRBV9|TRBD1
TGTGCCAGCAGCGCGGGACAGGCGGGGGAAAAACTGTTTTTT
CASSAGQAGEKLFF
>TRBJ1-1|-|TRBV6-1|TRBD1
TGTGCCAGCAGTTTTAGACAGGGGTTGAACACTGAAGCTTTCTTT
CASSFRQGLNTEAFF
>TRBJ1-2|once|TRBV19|-
TGTGCCAGTAGTATCGGTCTAACCCCCGGGCTGGGGCTTGGGGGCTACACCTTC
CASSIGLTPGLGLGGYTF
>TRBJ2-7|-|TRBV19|-
TGTGCCAGTAGACCAGCAGTCGACAGCTACGAGCAGTACTTC
CASRPAVDSYEQYF
>TRBJ1-2|-|TRBV30|-
TGTGCCCTCGGGAGTTACTATGGCTACACCTTC
CALGSYYGYTF
>TRBJ2-1|-|TRBV18|TRBD1
TGTGCCAGCTCACCCACGACAGGGCGGCACAATGAGCAGTTCTTC
CASSPTTGRHNEQFF
>TRBJ2-7|few|TRBV5-1|-
TGCGCCAGCAGCTTGACCAGTCAAAGCTACGAGCAGTACTTC
CASSLTSQSYEQYF
>TRBJ2-7|-|TRBV28|TRBD1
TGTGCCAGCGGAGGGATACAGGGGGGCGAGCAGTACTTC
CASGGIQGGEQYF
>TRBJ1-2|-|TRBV9|-
TGTGCCAGCAGCGCAGGGGTTTGTTGCGGCTATGGCTACACCTTC
CASSAGVCCGYGYTF
>TRBJ2-2|-|TRBV9|TRBD1
TGTGCCAGCAGCGGAACCGGGACAGGCGGGGAGCTGTTTTTT
CASSGTGTGGELFF
>TRBJ1-2|-|TRBV28|-
TGTGCCAGCAGTACTCCAGGCGCCCTGTGGGGCTACACCTTC
CASSTPGALWGYTF
>TRBJ2-5|-|TRBV11-2|TRBD2
TGTGCCAGCAGCTTAAGCGGGGGGGCCACGGAGACCCAGTACTTC
CASSLSGGATETQYF
>TRBJ2-4|-|TRBV19|TRBD2
TGTGCCTCAAGCGTACAAGCGGGGGTTAGCATTCAGTACTTC
CASSVQAGVSIQYF
>TRBJ1-5|few|TRBV18|-
TGTGCCAGCTCAGTATCCACAGGGCTAGATCAGCCCCAGCATTTT
CASSVSTGLDQPQHF
>TRBJ1-4|once|TRBV28|TRBD1
TGTGCCAGCAGTGATCCGGGACAGGGGAAATGGCGCCTGTTTTTT
CASSDPGQGKWRLFF
>TRBJ1-1|-|TRBV18|-
TGTGCCAGCTCACACTCCAGGGTTGACACTGAAGCTTTCTTT
CASSHSRVDTEAFF
>TRBJ1-2|once|TRBV28|-
TGTGCCAGCAGTTTTAGGGGGAATGGCTACACCTTC
CASSFRGNGYTF